This T cell receptor beta chain was documented in a study of T-cell memory formation after mild COVID-19. From the 5' RACE reads, TCRdb called clonotypes with MiXCR, one entry per CDR3 protein. Here the sample spans about 210,000 distinct CDR3 sequences, 27% being singletons. Germline CDR1 DFQATT, CDR2 SNEGSKA (reference sequence). V lost 5 bases and J lost 3, with 13 bases in between. This CDR3 spans 13 amino acids. The sequence was collected from an adult woman who had mild COVID-19 (a few samples of this study predate the infection). Cell type and time point are not known. V is TRBV20-1 and J is TRBJ1-1; D may be TRBD1 (6 bases). Material for sequencing was PBMCs or a T cell subset sorted from them (not recorded which). The CDR3 DNA reads as TGCAGTGCTCGGGGGGGCCTAGACACTGAAGCTTTCTTT. This encodes CSARGGLDTEAFF.